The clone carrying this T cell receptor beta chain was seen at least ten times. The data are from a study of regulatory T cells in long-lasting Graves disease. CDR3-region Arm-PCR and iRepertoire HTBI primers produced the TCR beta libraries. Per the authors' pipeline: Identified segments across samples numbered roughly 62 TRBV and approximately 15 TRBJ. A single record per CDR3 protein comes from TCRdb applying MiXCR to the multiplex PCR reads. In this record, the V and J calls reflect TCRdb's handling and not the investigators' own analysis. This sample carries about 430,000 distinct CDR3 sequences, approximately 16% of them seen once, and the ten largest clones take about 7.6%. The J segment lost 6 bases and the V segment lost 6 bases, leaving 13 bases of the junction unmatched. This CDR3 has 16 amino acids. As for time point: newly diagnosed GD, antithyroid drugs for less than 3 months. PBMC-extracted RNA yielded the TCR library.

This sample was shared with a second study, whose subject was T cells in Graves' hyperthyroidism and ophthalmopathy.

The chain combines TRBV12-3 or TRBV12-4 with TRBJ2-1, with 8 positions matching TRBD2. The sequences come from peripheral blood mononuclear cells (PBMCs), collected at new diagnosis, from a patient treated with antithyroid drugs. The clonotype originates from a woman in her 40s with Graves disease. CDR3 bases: TGTGCCAGCAGCCTCAGGTCGGGAGGGATTCCCAATGAGCAGTTCTTC. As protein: CASSLRSGGIPNEQFF.